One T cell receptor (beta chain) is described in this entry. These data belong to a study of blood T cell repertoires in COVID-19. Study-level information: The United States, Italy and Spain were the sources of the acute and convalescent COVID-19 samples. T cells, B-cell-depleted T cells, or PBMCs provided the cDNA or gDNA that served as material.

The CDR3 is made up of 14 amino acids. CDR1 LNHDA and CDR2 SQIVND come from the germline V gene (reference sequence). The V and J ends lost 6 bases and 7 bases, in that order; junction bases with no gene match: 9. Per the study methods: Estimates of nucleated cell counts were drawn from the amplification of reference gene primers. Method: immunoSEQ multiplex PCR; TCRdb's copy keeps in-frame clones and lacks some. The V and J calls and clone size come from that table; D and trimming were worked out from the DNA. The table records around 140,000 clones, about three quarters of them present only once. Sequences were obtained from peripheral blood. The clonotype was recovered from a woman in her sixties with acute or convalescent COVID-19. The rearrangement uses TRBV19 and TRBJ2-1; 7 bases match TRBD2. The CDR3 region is CASRDVGEGNEQFF. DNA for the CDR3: TGTGCCAGTAGAGACGTAGGGGAGGGTAATGAGCAGTTCTTC.